The entry that follows covers one T cell receptor (beta chain) sequence. The junction departs from the called germline gene at one end, perhaps through a read error. Per germline, CDR1 LGHDT and CDR2 YNNKEL (reference sequence). The CDR3 has 13 residues. This sample was taken from a study of CD8+CD57+ T cells in acquired aplastic anemia. Looking at the study overall: 3.2 ug was the average amount of DNA from sorted CD4+ and CD8+ cells.

Template material for TCR beta VDJ and CDR3 profiling consisted of genomic DNA. Via MiXCR, TCRdb re-called the reads, giving one row per CDR3 protein. The sample lists some 170,000 distinct CDR3 sequences; 45% to 55% were seen once. An expansion of CD8+CD57+ cells by flow cytometry had been shown in patients chosen for sequencing. The chain uses TRBV3-1 and TRBJ1-1; no clear D gene. Source material: sorted CD4+, CD8+, or CD8+CD57+ T cells (not recorded which) from PBMCs. The clonotype comes from a human donor with aplastic anemia. The DNA of the CDR3 is TGTGCCAGCAGCCAAACGGGGAACTCTGAAGCTTTCTTT. This gives the protein CASSQTGNSEAFF.